The source of this TCR beta chain is a study of T cells after yellow fever vaccination. The 5'RACE template-switching step produced TCR cDNA and added a universal primer site and UMIs. TCRdb called the 5' RACE reads again in MiXCR, with one record for every CDR3 protein. There are approximately 510,000 distinct CDR3 sequences in the sample; just over 20% occur only once, and approximately 15% lies in the top ten. Germline assignment: CDR1 GTSNPN and CDR2 SVGIG (reference sequence). Trimming removed 3 bases at V and 1 base at J, with 5 bases between. This CDR3 has 12 amino acids. The rearrangement links TRBV30 to TRBJ2-3; possibly TRBD1 for D (5 bases). Material: PBMCs, obtained less than 25 days after the first yellow fever vaccination. The sequence was collected from a man younger than 35 who received the YFV17D yellow fever vaccine. The chain's CDR3 is CAWRGGTDTQYF. The CDR3 DNA follows: TGTGCCTGGAGAGGGGGCACAGATACGCAGTATTTT.